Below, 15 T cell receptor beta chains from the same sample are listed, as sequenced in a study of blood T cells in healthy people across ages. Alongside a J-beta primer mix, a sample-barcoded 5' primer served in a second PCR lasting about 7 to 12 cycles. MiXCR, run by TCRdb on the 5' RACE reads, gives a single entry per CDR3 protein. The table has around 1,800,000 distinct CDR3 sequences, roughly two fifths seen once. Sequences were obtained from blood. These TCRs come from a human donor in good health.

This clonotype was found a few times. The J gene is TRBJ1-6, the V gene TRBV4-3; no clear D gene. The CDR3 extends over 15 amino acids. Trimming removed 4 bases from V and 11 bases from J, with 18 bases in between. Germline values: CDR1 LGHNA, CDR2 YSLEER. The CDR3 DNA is TGCGCCAGCAGCCGGGGAGTGCTTGAGGAGGCACCCCTCCACTTT. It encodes CASSRGVLEEAPLHF.

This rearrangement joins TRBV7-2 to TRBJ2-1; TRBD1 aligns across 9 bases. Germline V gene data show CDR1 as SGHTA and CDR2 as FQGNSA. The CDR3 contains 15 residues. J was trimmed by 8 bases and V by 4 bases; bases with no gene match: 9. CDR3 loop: CASSSAGTGRDEQFF. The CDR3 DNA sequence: TGTGCCAGCAGCTCGGCAGGGACAGGGCGGGATGAGCAGTTCTTC.

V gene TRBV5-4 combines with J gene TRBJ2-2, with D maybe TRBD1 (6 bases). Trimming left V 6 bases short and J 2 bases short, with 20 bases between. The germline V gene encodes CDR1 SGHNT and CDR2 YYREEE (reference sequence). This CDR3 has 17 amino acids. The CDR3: CASINGPQGINTGELFF. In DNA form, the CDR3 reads TGTGCCAGCATTAATGGACCTCAGGGGATCAACACCGGGGAGCTGTTTTTT. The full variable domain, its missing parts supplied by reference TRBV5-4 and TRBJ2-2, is ETGVTQSPTHLIKTRGQQVTLRCSSQSGHNTVSWYQQALGQGPQFIFQYYREEENGRGNFPPRFSGLQFPNYSSELNVNALELDDSALYLCASINGPQGINTGELFFGEGSRLTVL.

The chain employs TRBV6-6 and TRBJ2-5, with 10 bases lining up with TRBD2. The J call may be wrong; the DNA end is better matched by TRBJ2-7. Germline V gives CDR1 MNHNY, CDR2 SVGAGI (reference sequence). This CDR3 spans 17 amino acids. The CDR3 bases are TGTGCCAGCAGTCCCCGGACTAGCGGTCCAGTGATCTACGAGCAGTACTTC. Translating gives CASSPRTSGPVIYEQYF.

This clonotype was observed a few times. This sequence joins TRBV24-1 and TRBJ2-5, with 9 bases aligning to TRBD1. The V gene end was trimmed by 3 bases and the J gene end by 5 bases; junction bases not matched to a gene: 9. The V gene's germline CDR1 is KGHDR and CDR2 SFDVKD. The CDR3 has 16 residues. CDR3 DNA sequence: TGTGCCACCAGTGATCAAGGACAGGGGTCATCGGAGACCCAGTACTTC. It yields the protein CATSDQGQGSSETQYF.

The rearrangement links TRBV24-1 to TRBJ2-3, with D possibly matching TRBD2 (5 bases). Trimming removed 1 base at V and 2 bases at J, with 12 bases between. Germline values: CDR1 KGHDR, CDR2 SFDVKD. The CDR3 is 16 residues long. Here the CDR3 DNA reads TGTGCCACCAGTGATTTCGGCGGGCAGTCCACAGATACGCAGTATTTT. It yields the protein CATSDFGGQSTDTQYF.

CDR3 sequence reads: CASSQVQGFNYEQYF. The CDR3 coding sequence is TGCGCCAGCAGCCAAGTCCAGGGATTTAACTACGAGCAGTACTTC. The rearrangement joins TRBV4-3 to TRBJ2-7, with D maybe TRBD1 (5 bases). The CDR3 extends over 15 amino acids. Trimming took off 1 base at V and 3 bases at J, with 13 bases between the two ends. Germline V gives CDR1 LGHNA, CDR2 YSLEER.

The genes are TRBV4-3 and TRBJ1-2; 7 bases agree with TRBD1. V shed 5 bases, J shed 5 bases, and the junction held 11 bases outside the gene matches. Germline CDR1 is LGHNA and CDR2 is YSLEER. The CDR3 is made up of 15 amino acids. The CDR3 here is CASSEPGQPFYGYTF. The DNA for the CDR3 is TGCGCCAGCAGCGAACCGGGACAGCCTTTTTATGGCTACACCTTC.

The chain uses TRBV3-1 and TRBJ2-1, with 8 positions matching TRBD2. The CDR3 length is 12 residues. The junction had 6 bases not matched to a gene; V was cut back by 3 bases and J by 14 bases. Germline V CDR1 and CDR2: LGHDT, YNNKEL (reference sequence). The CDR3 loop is CASSQFSGEEFF. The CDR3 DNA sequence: TGTGCCAGCAGCCAGTTTAGCGGGGAAGAGTTCTTC.

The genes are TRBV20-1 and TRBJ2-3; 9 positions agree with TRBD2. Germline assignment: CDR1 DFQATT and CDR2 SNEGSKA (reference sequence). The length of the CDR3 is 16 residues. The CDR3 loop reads CSVRRLAGLSTDTQYF. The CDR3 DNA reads TGCAGCGTCAGGCGTCTAGCGGGGTTGAGCACAGATACGCAGTATTTT.

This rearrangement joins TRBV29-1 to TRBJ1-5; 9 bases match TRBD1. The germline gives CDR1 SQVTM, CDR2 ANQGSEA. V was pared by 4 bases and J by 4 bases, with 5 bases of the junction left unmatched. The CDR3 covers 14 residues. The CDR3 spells CSVGDRDWNQPQHF. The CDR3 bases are TGCAGCGTTGGGGACAGGGACTGGAATCAGCCCCAGCATTTT.

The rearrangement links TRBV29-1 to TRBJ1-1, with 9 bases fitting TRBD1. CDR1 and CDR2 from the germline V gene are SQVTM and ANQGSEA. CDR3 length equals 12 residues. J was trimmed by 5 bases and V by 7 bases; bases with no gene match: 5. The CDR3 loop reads CSAPQGATEAFF. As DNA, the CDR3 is TGCAGCGCTCCACAGGGGGCGACTGAAGCTTTCTTT.

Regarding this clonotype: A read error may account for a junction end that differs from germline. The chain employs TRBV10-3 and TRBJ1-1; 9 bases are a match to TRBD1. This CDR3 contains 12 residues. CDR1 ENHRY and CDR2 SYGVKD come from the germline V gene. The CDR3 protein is CAAQGAVTETFF. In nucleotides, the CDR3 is TGTGCCGCACAGGGGGCGGTCACTGAAACTTTCTTT.

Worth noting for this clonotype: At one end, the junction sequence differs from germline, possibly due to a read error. The CDR3 sequence: CACSPPGRTYEQYF. The CDR3 DNA reads TGTGCCTGCTCACCACCGGGCAGAACCTACGAGCAGTACTTC. This rearrangement joins TRBV18 to TRBJ2-7; D not resolved. CDR1 and CDR2 from the germline V gene are KGHSH and LQKENI. The CDR3 has 14 amino acids.

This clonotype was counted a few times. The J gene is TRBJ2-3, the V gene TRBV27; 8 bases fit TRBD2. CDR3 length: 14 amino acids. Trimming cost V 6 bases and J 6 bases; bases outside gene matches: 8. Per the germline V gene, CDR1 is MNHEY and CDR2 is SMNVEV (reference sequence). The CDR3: CASRSILAADTQYF. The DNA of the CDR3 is TGTGCCAGCAGGAGCATACTAGCGGCGGATACGCAGTATTTT.